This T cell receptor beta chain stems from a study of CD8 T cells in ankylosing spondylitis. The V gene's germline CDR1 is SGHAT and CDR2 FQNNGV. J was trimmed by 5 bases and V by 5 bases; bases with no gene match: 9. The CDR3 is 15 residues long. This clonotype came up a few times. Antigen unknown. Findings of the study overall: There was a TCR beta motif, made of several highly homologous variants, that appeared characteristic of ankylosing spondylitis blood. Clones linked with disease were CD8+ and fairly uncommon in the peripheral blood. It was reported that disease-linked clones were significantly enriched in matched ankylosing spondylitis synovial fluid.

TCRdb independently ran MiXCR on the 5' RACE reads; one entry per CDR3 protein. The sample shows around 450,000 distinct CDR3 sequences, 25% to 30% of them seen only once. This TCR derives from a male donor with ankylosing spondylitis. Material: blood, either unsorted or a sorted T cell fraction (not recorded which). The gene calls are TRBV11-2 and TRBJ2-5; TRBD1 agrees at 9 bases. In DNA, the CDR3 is TGTGCCAGCAGCCCTTGGACAGGGGTAACGGAGACCCAGTACTTC. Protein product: CASSPWTGVTETQYF.